This T cell receptor (beta chain) was documented in a study of vaccination effects on CD4 cells after COVID-19. Regarding the study as a whole: New vaccine-induced clones were the main type among post-vaccine spike-reactive clones in convalescents. At late timepoints after vaccination, vaccine- and infection-induced clones shrank markedly. The study dataset contains few convalescent patients and includes no early post-infection timepoints.

Antigen-specific CD4+ T cells were first expanded with viral peptide pools by the ViraFEST assay and only then sequenced. Isolation of CD4+ T cells took place after about 10 days of culture. SARS-CoV-2 infected the person between March and December 2020, as confirmed by PCR. Vaccine administered to participants consisted of two doses of either BNT162b2 or mRNA-1273. Days 3 and 7 were when half the medium was replaced with IL-2 medium. On this clone: The antigen is unknown.

CDR1 is SEHNR and CDR2 is FQNEAQ in the germline V gene (reference sequence). V shed 5 bases and J shed 0 bases, with 7 bases lying between them. The CDR3 spans 13 residues. TCRdb's copy holds only in-frame clones and misses some; the assay was immunoSEQ multiplex PCR. Among roughly 17,000 clones listed, 65% to 75% were seen once. Sequencing used CD4+ T cells from PBMCs cultured with SARS-CoV-2 spike peptides, obtained after COVID-19 vaccination. This receptor was identified in a human donor who had a prior SARS-CoV-2 infection. This chain connects TRBV7-9 to TRBJ1-1; D ambiguous. CDR3 nucleotides: TGTGCCAGCAGCCACAGATTGAACACTGAAGCTTTCTTT. Amino acid sequence: CASSHRLNTEAFF.